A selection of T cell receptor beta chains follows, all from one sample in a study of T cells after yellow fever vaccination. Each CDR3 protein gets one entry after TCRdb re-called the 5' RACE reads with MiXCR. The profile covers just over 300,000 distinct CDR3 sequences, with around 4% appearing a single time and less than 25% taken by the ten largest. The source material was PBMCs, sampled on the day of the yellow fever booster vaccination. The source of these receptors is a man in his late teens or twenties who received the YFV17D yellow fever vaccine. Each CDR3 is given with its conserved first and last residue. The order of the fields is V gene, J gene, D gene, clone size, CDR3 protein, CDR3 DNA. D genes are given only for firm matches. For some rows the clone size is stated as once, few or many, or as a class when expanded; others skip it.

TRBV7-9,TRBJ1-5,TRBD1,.,CASSLDGTGTQPQHF,TGTGCCAGCAGCTTAGACGGGACAGGGACTCAGCCCCAGCATTTT
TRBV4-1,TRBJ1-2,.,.,CASSQAPVGGYTF,TGCGCCAGCAGCCAAGCCCCCGTCGGGGGCTACACCTTC
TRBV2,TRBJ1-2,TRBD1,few,CATQQGQDYGYTF,TGTGCCACCCAACAGGGGCAGGACTATGGCTACACCTTC
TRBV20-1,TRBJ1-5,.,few,CSADTGSGNQPQHF,TGCAGTGCTGACACAGGGTCTGGGAATCAGCCCCAGCATTTT
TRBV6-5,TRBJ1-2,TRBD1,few,CASSFTTGEDGYTF,TGTGCCAGCAGTTTCACGACAGGGGAAGATGGCTACACCTTC
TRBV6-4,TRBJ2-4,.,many,CASSDGGDGSIQYF,TGTGCCAGCAGTGACGGGGGAGATGGTAGCATTCAGTACTTC
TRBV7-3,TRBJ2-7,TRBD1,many,CASSYRQGGSYEQYF,TGTGCCAGCAGCTACCGACAGGGTGGCTCCTACGAGCAGTACTTC
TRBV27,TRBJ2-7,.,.,CASSPLGVHEQYF,TGTGCCAGCAGTCCTCTTGGTGTCCACGAGCAGTACTTC
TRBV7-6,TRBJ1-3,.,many,CASSLALGGPLSGNTIYF,TGTGCCAGCAGCTTAGCGCTAGGAGGCCCTCTCTCTGGAAACACCATATATTTT
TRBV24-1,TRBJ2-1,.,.,CATSDPRTYEQFF,TGTGCCACCAGTGATCCCCGGACTTATGAGCAGTTCTTC
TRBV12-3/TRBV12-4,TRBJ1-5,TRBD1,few,CASRGTGAEPQHF,TGTGCCAGCAGAGGGACAGGGGCCGAACCCCAGCATTTT
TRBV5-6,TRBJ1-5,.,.,CASSLAGWSNQPQHF,TGTGCCAGCAGCTTGGCAGGTTGGAGCAATCAGCCCCAGCATTTT
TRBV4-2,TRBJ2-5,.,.,CASRGGGVRMETQYF,TGTGCCAGCAGGGGGGGCGGGGTTAGGATGGAGACCCAGTACTTC
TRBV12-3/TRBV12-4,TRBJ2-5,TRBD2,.,CASSPSGAPRTQYF,TGTGCCAGCAGTCCCAGCGGGGCGCCCAGGACCCAGTACTTC
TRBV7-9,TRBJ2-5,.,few,CASSYFGGETQYF,TGTGCCAGCAGCTATTTCGGGGGAGAGACCCAGTACTTC
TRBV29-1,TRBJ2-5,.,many,CSVERTAETQYF,TGCAGCGTTGAGCGGACAGCTGAGACCCAGTACTTC
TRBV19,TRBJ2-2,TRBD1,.,CASSIQGEYTGELFF,TGTGCCAGTAGTATTCAGGGGGAGTACACCGGGGAGCTGTTTTTT
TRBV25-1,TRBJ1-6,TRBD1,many,CASSEAGQPSSPLHF,TGTGCCAGCAGTGAAGCGGGACAGCCAAGTTCACCCCTCCACTTT
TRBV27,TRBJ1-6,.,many,CASRAGRGSPLHF,TGTGCCAGCAGAGCCGGGAGGGGTTCACCCCTCCACTTT
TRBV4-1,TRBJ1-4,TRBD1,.,CASSQSGTGWEKLFF,TGCGCCAGCAGCCAGTCCGGGACAGGGTGGGAAAAACTGTTTTTT
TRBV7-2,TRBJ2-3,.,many,CASRTGPIGADTQYF,TGTGCCAGCAGGACGGGGCCAATAGGGGCAGATACGCAGTATTTT
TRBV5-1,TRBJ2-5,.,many,CASSFSASRQETQYF,TGCGCCAGCAGTTTTTCGGCAAGCCGTCAAGAGACCCAGTACTTC
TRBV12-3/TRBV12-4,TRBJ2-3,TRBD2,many,CASSPGLAGGSTDTQYF,TGTGCCAGCAGTCCGGGACTAGCGGGGGGTAGCACAGATACGCAGTATTTT
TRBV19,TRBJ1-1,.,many,CASSAPGGVNTEAFF,TGTGCCAGTAGTGCCCCGGGGGGGGTGAACACTGAAGCTTTCTTT
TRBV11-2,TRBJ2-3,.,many,CASSTISDTQYF,TGTGCCAGCAGCACCATTAGTGATACGCAGTATTTT
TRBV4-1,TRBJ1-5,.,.,CASSQRTANQPQHF,TGCGCCAGCAGCCAAAGGACAGCGAATCAGCCCCAGCATTTT
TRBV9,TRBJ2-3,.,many,CASSVASAASTDTQYF,TGTGCCAGCAGCGTAGCCAGCGCAGCTAGCACAGATACGCAGTATTTT
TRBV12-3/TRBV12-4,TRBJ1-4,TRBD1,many,CASSQDRGANEKLFF,TGTGCCAGCAGCCAGGACAGGGGGGCTAATGAAAAACTGTTTTTT
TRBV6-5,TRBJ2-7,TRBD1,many,CASSYMGQVAYEQYF,TGTGCCAGCAGTTACATGGGACAGGTAGCCTACGAGCAGTACTTC